This T cell receptor (beta chain) was sequenced for a study of T cells in Graves' hyperthyroidism and ophthalmopathy. V shed 4 bases and J shed 8 bases, with 9 bases lying between them. The CDR3 is 11 residues long. This clonotype was detected ten times or more. Clinical Activity Scores of at least 3, NOSPECS grades of at least 4 and durations under 3 months characterized ophthalmopathy patients. What was amplified from RNA transcripts were TCR beta CDR3 regions. First-round RT-PCR of the TCR CDR3 relied on the HTBI primer set. TCRdb reprocessed the multiplex PCR reads via MiXCR and lists one record per CDR3 protein. The sample consists of about 270,000 distinct CDR3 sequences, roughly 22% of them appearing once.

Sequenced sample: blood. The TCR was taken from a woman between 40 and 50 years old with Graves' ophthalmopathy. This chain connects TRBV12-3 or TRBV12-4 to TRBJ2-7; D unclear. The CDR3 is CASSSPVKQYF. CDR3 DNA: TGTGCCAGCAGTTCCCCAGTGAAGCAGTACTTC.